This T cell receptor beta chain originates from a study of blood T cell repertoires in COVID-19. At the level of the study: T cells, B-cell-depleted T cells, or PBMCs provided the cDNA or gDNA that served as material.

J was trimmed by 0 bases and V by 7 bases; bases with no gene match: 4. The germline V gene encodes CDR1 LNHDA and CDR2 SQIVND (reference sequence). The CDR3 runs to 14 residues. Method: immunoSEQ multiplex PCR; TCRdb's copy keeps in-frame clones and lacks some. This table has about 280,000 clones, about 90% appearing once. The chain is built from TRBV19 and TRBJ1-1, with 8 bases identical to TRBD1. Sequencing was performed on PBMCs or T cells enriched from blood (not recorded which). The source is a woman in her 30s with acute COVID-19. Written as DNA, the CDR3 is TGTGCCAGTACCGTACAGGGGGTGAACACTGAAGCTTTCTTT. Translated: CASTVQGVNTEAFF.